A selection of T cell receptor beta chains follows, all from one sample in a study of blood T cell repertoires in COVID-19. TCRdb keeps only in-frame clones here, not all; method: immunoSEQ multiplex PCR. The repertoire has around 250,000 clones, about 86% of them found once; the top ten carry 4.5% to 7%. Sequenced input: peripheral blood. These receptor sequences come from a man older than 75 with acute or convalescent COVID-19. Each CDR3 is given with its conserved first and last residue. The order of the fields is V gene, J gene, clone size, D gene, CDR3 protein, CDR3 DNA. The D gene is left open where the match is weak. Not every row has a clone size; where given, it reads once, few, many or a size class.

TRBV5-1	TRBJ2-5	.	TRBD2	CASSLGRTSGEIQETQYF	TGCGCCAGCAGCTTGGGGAGGACTAGCGGAGAAATACAAGAGACCCAGTACTTC
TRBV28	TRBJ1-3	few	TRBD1	CASSLLGQGNTIYF	TGTGCCAGCAGTTTATTGGGACAGGGGAACACCATATATTTT
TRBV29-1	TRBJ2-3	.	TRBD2	CSVKTTLAGVTDTQYF	TGCAGCGTGAAAACGACACTAGCGGGGGTCACAGATACGCAGTATTTT
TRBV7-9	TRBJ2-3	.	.	CASSPKTGVSTDTQYF	TGTGCCAGCAGCCCAAAGACAGGAGTCAGCACAGATACGCAGTATTTT
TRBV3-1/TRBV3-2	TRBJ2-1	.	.	CASSQEGGGRNNEQFF	TGTGCCAGCAGCCAAGAAGGGGGGGGGCGGAACAATGAGCAGTTCTTC
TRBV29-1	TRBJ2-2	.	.	CSVEVGQNTGELFF	TGCAGCGTTGAAGTGGGGCAAAACACCGGGGAGCTGTTTTTT
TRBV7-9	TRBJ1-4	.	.	CAGGYGVGEKLFF	TGTGCCGGGGGGTACGGGGTCGGTGAAAAACTGTTTTTT
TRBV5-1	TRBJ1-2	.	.	CASSPGVGGWDGYTF	TGCGCCAGCAGCCCCGGAGTAGGGGGATGGGATGGCTACACCTTC
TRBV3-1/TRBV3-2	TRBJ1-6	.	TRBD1	CASSQGTGQSPLHF	TGTGCCAGCAGCCAAGGGACAGGACAATCACCCCTCCACTTT
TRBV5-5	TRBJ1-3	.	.	CASSLLGASGNTIYF	TGTGCCAGCAGCTTGTTGGGGGCTTCGGGAAACACCATATATTTT
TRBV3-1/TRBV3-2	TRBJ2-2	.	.	CASHTSYANTGELFF	TGTGCCAGCCACACTAGTTATGCGAACACCGGGGAGCTGTTTTTT
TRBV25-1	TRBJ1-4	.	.	CASSVGGEGEKLFF	TGTGCCAGCAGTGTCGGGGGGGAGGGGGAAAAACTGTTTTTT
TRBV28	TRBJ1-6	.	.	CASSLDSWNSPLHF	TGTGCCAGCAGTTTAGACAGTTGGAATTCACCCCTCCACTTT
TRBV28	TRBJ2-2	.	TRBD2	CASSLVAGDLLYTGELFF	TGTGCCAGCAGTTTGGTGGCGGGGGACCTTCTTTACACCGGGGAGCTGTTTTTT
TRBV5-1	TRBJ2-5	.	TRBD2	CASSFAGGQETQYF	TGCGCCAGCAGCTTTGCGGGGGGGCAAGAGACCCAGTACTTC
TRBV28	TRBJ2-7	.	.	CASSPAVAASSYEQYF	TGTGCCAGCAGTCCCGCTGTAGCGGCGAGCTCCTACGAGCAGTACTTC
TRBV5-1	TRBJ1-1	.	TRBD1	CASSRTGRNTEAFF	TGCGCCAGCAGCAGGACAGGGAGGAACACTGAAGCTTTCTTT
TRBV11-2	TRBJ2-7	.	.	CASSLVIGGPYEQYF	TGTGCCAGCAGCTTAGTAATAGGGGGACCCTACGAGCAGTACTTC
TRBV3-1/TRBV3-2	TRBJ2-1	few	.	CASSHGRRGNEQFF	TGTGCCAGCAGCCACGGTCGCCGGGGGAATGAGCAGTTCTTC
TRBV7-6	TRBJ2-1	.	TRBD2	CASSGVVGLADYGDLNEQFF	TGTGCCAGCAGCGGGGTGGTGGGACTAGCGGATTACGGGGACCTCAATGAGCAGTTCTTC
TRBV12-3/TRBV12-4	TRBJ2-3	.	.	CASSFVITDTQYF	TGTGCCAGCAGTTTTGTAATCACAGATACGCAGTATTTT
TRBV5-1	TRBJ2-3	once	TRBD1	CASSLDRGLTDTQYF	TGCGCCAGCAGCTTGGACAGGGGCCTCACAGATACGCAGTATTTT
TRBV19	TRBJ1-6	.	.	CASQEQGSNSPLHF	TGTGCCAGCCAGGAGCAGGGGAGTAATTCACCCCTCCACTTT
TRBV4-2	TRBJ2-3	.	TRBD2	CASSRERGISTDTQYF	TGTGCCAGCAGCCGGGAGCGGGGCATTAGCACAGATACGCAGTATTTT
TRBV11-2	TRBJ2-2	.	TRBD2	CASSSRGSGVGGELFF	TGTGCCAGCAGTTCCCGGGGTAGCGGGGTCGGCGGGGAGCTGTTTTTT
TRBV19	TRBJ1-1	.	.	CASSKQGGVEAFF	TGTGCCAGTAGTAAGCAAGGAGGGGTTGAAGCTTTCTTT
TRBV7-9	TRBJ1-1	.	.	CASSRPGGTEAFF	TGTGCCAGCTCCAGACCCGGGGGCACTGAAGCTTTCTTT
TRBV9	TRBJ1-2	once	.	CASSAQGTSNYGYTF	TGTGCCAGCAGCGCTCAGGGTACAAGCAACTATGGCTACACCTTC
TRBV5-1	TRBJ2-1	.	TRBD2	CASSSTSGGYNEQFF	TGCGCCAGCAGCAGTACTAGCGGGGGCTACAATGAGCAGTTCTTC
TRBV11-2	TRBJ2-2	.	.	CASSAKNRADTGELFF	TGTGCCAGCAGCGCAAAGAACAGGGCGGACACCGGGGAGCTGTTTTTT
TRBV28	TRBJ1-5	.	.	CASSKAGRSNQPQHF	TGTGCCAGCAGTAAGGCGGGCAGGAGCAATCAGCCCCAGCATTTT
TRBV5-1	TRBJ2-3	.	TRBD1	CASSAGTGGTDTQYF	TGCGCCAGCAGCGCCGGGACAGGGGGCACAGATACGCAGTATTTT
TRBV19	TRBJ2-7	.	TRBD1	CASSGEGPTGGYEQYF	TGTGCCAGTAGTGGAGAGGGGCCAACAGGGGGTTACGAGCAGTACTTC
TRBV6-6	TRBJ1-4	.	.	CASSDSPTNEKLFF	TGTGCCAGCTCGGACAGCCCTACTAATGAAAAACTGTTTTTT
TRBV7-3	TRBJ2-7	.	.	CASSLVRGAYEQYF	TGTGCCAGCAGCTTAGTCAGGGGCGCCTACGAGCAGTACTTC
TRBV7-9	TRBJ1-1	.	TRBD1	CASSSQGSDTEAFF	TGTGCCAGCAGCTCACAGGGGTCCGACACTGAAGCTTTCTTT
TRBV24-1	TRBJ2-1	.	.	CATSEPTGTRSYNEQFF	TGTGCCACCAGTGAACCTACAGGAACCCGCTCCTACAATGAGCAGTTCTTC
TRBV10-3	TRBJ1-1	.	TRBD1	CAISEGGTGELGTEAFF	TGTGCCATCAGTGAAGGTGGGACAGGGGAATTAGGAACTGAAGCTTTCTTT
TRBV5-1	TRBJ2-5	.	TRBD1	CASSDGDRETQYF	TGCGCCAGCAGCGACGGGGACAGAGAGACCCAGTACTTC
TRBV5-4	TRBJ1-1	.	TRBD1	CASSARQGTDPEAFF	TGTGCCAGCAGCGCCAGACAGGGGACGGACCCTGAAGCTTTCTTT
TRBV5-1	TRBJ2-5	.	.	CASSLRPSGTETQYF	TGCGCCAGCAGCCTTCGCCCTAGTGGTACAGAGACCCAGTACTTC
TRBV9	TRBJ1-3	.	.	CASSERPRPDTIYF	TGTGCCAGCAGCGAGCGGCCTCGGCCAGACACCATATATTTT
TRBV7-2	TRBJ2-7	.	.	CASSWGESSYEQYF	TGTGCCAGCAGCTGGGGGGAGAGCTCCTACGAGCAGTACTTC
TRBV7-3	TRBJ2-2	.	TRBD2	CASSPLPRTSGSAGTGELFF	TGTGCCAGCAGCCCTTTACCCAGGACTAGCGGGAGCGCTGGCACCGGGGAGCTGTTTTTT
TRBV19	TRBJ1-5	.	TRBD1	CASRLEQGNNQPQHF	TGTGCCAGTAGGCTAGAACAGGGGAACAATCAGCCCCAGCATTTT
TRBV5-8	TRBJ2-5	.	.	CASSLIREETQYF	TGTGCCAGCAGCTTAATCAGGGAAGAGACCCAGTACTTC
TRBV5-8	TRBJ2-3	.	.	CASSSRPDTFAQYF	TGTGCCAGCAGCTCCCGCCCCGACACCTTTGCGCAGTATTTT
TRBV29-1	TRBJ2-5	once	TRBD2	CSVRRGAQETQYF	TGCAGCGTTCGGCGGGGGGCCCAAGAGACCCAGTACTTC
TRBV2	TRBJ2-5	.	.	CASINTGTSQETQYF	TGTGCCAGCATAAACACCGGGACTTCACAAGAGACCCAGTACTTC
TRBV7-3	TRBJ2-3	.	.	CASSWGRGEPHTQYF	TGTGCCAGCAGCTGGGGTCGGGGAGAACCACATACGCAGTATTTT
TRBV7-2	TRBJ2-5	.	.	CASSLSNYLQETQYF	TGTGCCAGCAGCTTGAGTAACTACCTCCAAGAGACCCAGTACTTC
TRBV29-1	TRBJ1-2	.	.	CSARGDGYTF	TGCAGCGCGCGGGGAGACGGCTACACCTTC
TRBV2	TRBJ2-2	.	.	CASSPGGAVGELFF	TGTGCCAGCAGTCCTGGGGGCGCGGTCGGGGAGCTGTTTTTT